The entry below describes one T cell receptor (beta chain). Its specificity is not known. The V gene's germline CDR1 is SGHRS and CDR2 YFSETQ. The CDR3 length is 14 residues. After removal of 7 bases from V and 6 bases from J, the junction contained 11 bases not matched to a gene. As for time point: newly diagnosed, previously untreated cHL patient sample. Starting with thawed PBMCs, CD4+ T cells were purified by magnetic negative selection. These data come from a study of PD-1 blockade in classical Hodgkin lymphoma. Study-level points and caveats: Lower baseline TCR diversity was reported for newly diagnosed patients than for healthy donors.

Sequenced by immunoSEQ multiplex PCR; TCRdb stores in-frame clones only, minus some. Counted here are about 35,000 clones, around 89% occurring once; the ten biggest clones make up about 0.22%. The rearrangement joins TRBV5-1 to TRBJ2-3; 7 bases map to TRBD2. The specimen sequenced was CD4+ T cells from blood. The receptor's source is a human donor with classical Hodgkin lymphoma. The CDR3 reads CASWASGERDTQYF. As DNA, the CDR3 is TGCGCCAGCTGGGCCAGCGGGGAGAGGGATACGCAGTATTTT.